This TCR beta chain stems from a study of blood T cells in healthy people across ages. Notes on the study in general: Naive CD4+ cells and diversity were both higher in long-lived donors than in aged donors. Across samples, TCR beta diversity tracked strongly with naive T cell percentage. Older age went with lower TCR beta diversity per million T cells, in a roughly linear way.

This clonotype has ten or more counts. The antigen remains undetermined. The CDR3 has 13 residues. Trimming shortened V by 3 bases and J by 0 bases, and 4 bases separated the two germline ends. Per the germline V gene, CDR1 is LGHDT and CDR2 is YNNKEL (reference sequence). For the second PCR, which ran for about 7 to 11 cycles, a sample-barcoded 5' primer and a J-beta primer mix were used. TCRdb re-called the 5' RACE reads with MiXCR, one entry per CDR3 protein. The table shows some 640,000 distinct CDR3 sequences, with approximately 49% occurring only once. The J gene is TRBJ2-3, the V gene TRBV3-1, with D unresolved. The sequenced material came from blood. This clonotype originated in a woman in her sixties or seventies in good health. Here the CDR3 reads CASSQRSTDTQYF. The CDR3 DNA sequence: TGTGCCAGCAGCCAGCGTAGCACAGATACGCAGTATTTT.